A selection of T cell receptor beta chains follows, all from one sample in a study of radiotherapy plus CTLA-4 blockade in lung cancer. Here immunoSEQ multiplex PCR was the method, and the copy in TCRdb shows in-frame clones only, minus some. The sample lists around 80,000 clones; under 85% were seen once. Here the sequenced sample was peripheral blood, taken from a patient treated with radiotherapy plus ipilimumab. These receptors were obtained from a human donor with non-small cell lung cancer who had stable disease on radiotherapy plus ipilimumab. Both conserved end residues are part of each CDR3. Each record gives: clone size, V gene, D gene, J gene, CDR3 DNA, CDR3 protein. D genes are given only for firm matches. Clone sizes are given selectively: once, few, many, or a class where the clone is expanded.

clone_size: -; v_call: TRBV5-1; d_call: -; j_call: TRBJ1-2; cdr3_nt: TGCGCCAGCAGCTTTACCACAGGGAACTATGGCTACACCTTC; cdr3_aa: CASSFTTGNYGYTF
clone_size: -; v_call: TRBV6-5; d_call: -; j_call: TRBJ2-5; cdr3_nt: TGTGCCAGCAGAGTACAAAATCGGGCGGAGACCCAGTACTTC; cdr3_aa: CASRVQNRAETQYF
clone_size: -; v_call: TRBV27; d_call: TRBD1; j_call: TRBJ2-7; cdr3_nt: TGTGCCAGCAGTAGGCGGACAGGGGCCTACGAGCAGTACTTC; cdr3_aa: CASSRRTGAYEQYF
clone_size: few; v_call: TRBV6-6; d_call: -; j_call: TRBJ1-1; cdr3_nt: TGTGCCAGCAGCCCCGCAGGGGAGAACACTGAAGCTTTCTTT; cdr3_aa: CASSPAGENTEAFF
clone_size: -; v_call: TRBV2; d_call: TRBD1; j_call: TRBJ1-4; cdr3_nt: TGTGCCAGTAGTATGGGACAGGGAGGTGAAAAACTGTTTTTT; cdr3_aa: CASSMGQGGEKLFF
clone_size: -; v_call: TRBV25-1; d_call: -; j_call: TRBJ2-3; cdr3_nt: TGTGCCAGTCAAAGGGGGGGATCCGCAGATACGCAGTATTTT; cdr3_aa: CASQRGGSADTQYF
clone_size: -; v_call: TRBV19; d_call: -; j_call: TRBJ1-5; cdr3_nt: TGTGCCAGTAGTATAAGTTTGGGCGGCAATCAGCCCCAGCATTTT; cdr3_aa: CASSISLGGNQPQHF
clone_size: -; v_call: TRBV28; d_call: -; j_call: TRBJ1-2; cdr3_nt: TGTGCCAGCAGTTCGCAGGGCCCCTATGGCTACACCTTC; cdr3_aa: CASSSQGPYGYTF
clone_size: -; v_call: TRBV27; d_call: -; j_call: TRBJ1-4; cdr3_nt: TGTGCCAGCAGTTTTCTGGGGGAGGCTCCAGAAAAACTGTTTTTT; cdr3_aa: CASSFLGEAPEKLFF
clone_size: -; v_call: TRBV12-5; d_call: -; j_call: TRBJ2-2; cdr3_nt: TGTGCTAGTGGCTCCGGGACACCGAACACCGGGGAGCTGTTTTTT; cdr3_aa: CASGSGTPNTGELFF
clone_size: -; v_call: TRBV11-2; d_call: TRBD2; j_call: TRBJ2-2; cdr3_nt: TGTGCCAGCAGCTCGCACGTGACTAGCGGGGGGGCCGGGGAGCTGTTTTTT; cdr3_aa: CASSSHVTSGGAGELFF
clone_size: -; v_call: TRBV6-6; d_call: TRBD1; j_call: TRBJ1-2; cdr3_nt: TGTGCCAGCACCAACAGGGGGTCTGCGGGTGGCTACACCTTC; cdr3_aa: CASTNRGSAGGYTF
clone_size: -; v_call: TRBV19; d_call: -; j_call: TRBJ1-1; cdr3_nt: TGTGCCAGTAGTATACAGGGGAAGGGCACTGAAGCTTTCTTT; cdr3_aa: CASSIQGKGTEAFF
clone_size: -; v_call: TRBV7-8; d_call: -; j_call: TRBJ2-2; cdr3_nt: TGTGCCAGCAGCTCCAACACCGGGGAGCTGTTTTTT; cdr3_aa: CASSSNTGELFF
clone_size: -; v_call: TRBV30; d_call: -; j_call: TRBJ2-3; cdr3_nt: TGTGCCTGGAGTGTAAAGGGAATGGGAACAGATACGCAGTATTTT; cdr3_aa: CAWSVKGMGTDTQYF
clone_size: -; v_call: TRBV29-1; d_call: TRBD2; j_call: TRBJ2-5; cdr3_nt: TGCAGCGCCCCTTGGGGGGGACCGTTCCCGGAGACCCAGTACTTC; cdr3_aa: CSAPWGGPFPETQYF
clone_size: -; v_call: TRBV25-1; d_call: -; j_call: TRBJ1-6; cdr3_nt: TGTGCCGCGGGGGAGGTAGGATCACCCCTCCACTTT; cdr3_aa: CAAGEVGSPLHF
clone_size: -; v_call: TRBV28; d_call: -; j_call: TRBJ2-1; cdr3_nt: TGTGCCAGCACCAAGAACGATGAGCAGTTCTTC; cdr3_aa: CASTKNDEQFF
clone_size: -; v_call: TRBV14; d_call: TRBD2; j_call: TRBJ2-7; cdr3_nt: TGTGCCAGCAGTCCGGTGACTAGCGCCTCGGGCGAGCAGTACTTC; cdr3_aa: CASSPVTSASGEQYF
clone_size: -; v_call: TRBV7-3; d_call: TRBD2; j_call: TRBJ2-1; cdr3_nt: TGTGCCAGCAGCTTAGCGGGAGGCTTAATTAATGAGCAGTTCTTC; cdr3_aa: CASSLAGGLINEQFF
clone_size: -; v_call: TRBV4-1; d_call: -; j_call: TRBJ2-1; cdr3_nt: TGCGCCAGCAGCCAAGATTCTGGGAGTTTGAACAATGAGCAGTTCTTC; cdr3_aa: CASSQDSGSLNNEQFF
clone_size: -; v_call: TRBV19; d_call: TRBD1; j_call: TRBJ1-2; cdr3_nt: TGTGCCAGTAGTATAGGGTCGGGACAGGGGCATGGCTACACCTTC; cdr3_aa: CASSIGSGQGHGYTF
clone_size: -; v_call: TRBV7-6; d_call: -; j_call: TRBJ1-6; cdr3_nt: TGTGCCAGCAACACCCGCGGGGGGGGCACGTCCTATAATTCACCCCTCCACTTT; cdr3_aa: CASNTRGGGTSYNSPLHF
clone_size: -; v_call: TRBV30; d_call: -; j_call: TRBJ1-3; cdr3_nt: TGTGCCTGGAATTTGGGGATCCCTGGAAACACCATATATTTT; cdr3_aa: CAWNLGIPGNTIYF
clone_size: -; v_call: TRBV19; d_call: -; j_call: TRBJ1-1; cdr3_nt: TGTGCCAGTAGTTCATCAGGGAGGGGCACTGAAGCTTTCTTT; cdr3_aa: CASSSSGRGTEAFF
clone_size: few; v_call: TRBV19; d_call: -; j_call: TRBJ1-6; cdr3_nt: TGTGCCAGCACCTACAGGGAAGCAGCGCCCCTCCACTTT; cdr3_aa: CASTYREAAPLHF
clone_size: -; v_call: TRBV7-9; d_call: -; j_call: TRBJ2-7; cdr3_nt: TGTGCCAGCAGCGCGCTCGACGGGGGCGGGTACGAGCAGTACTTC; cdr3_aa: CASSALDGGGYEQYF
clone_size: -; v_call: TRBV7-6; d_call: TRBD2; j_call: TRBJ2-3; cdr3_nt: TGTGCCAGCAGCCAGAGCGGGGGGGCAGGGGATACGCAGTATTTT; cdr3_aa: CASSQSGGAGDTQYF
clone_size: -; v_call: TRBV5-4; d_call: TRBD1; j_call: TRBJ1-4; cdr3_nt: TGTGCCAGCAGCATTCGACAGGGCGCAACTAATGAAAAACTGTTTTTT; cdr3_aa: CASSIRQGATNEKLFF
clone_size: -; v_call: TRBV7-9; d_call: TRBD1; j_call: TRBJ1-6; cdr3_nt: TGTGCCAGCAGCCTGGGAGGGACAGAACTCTCACCCCTCCACTTT; cdr3_aa: CASSLGGTELSPLHF
clone_size: -; v_call: TRBV2; d_call: -; j_call: TRBJ2-3; cdr3_nt: TGTGCCAGCAGACCAACTAGTGCAGATACGCAGTATTTT; cdr3_aa: CASRPTSADTQYF
clone_size: -; v_call: TRBV28; d_call: -; j_call: TRBJ1-6; cdr3_nt: TGTGCCAGCACCCCCGGGTTCGGCAGAGTTTCACCCCTCCACTTT; cdr3_aa: CASTPGFGRVSPLHF
clone_size: -; v_call: TRBV7-6; d_call: -; j_call: TRBJ2-7; cdr3_nt: TGTGCCAGCAGCGAAGATGAGTTACGTAGCGAGCAGTACTTC; cdr3_aa: CASSEDELRSEQYF
clone_size: -; v_call: TRBV5-4; d_call: -; j_call: TRBJ2-1; cdr3_nt: TGTGCCAGCAGCTTGGGGGGCCCAAGGACCTACAATGAGCAGTTCTTC; cdr3_aa: CASSLGGPRTYNEQFF
clone_size: -; v_call: TRBV7-2; d_call: -; j_call: TRBJ2-7; cdr3_nt: TGTGCCAGCAGCTCCATACTGACAGATTACGAGCAGTACTTC; cdr3_aa: CASSSILTDYEQYF
clone_size: once; v_call: TRBV10-1; d_call: TRBD2; j_call: TRBJ2-1; cdr3_nt: TGCGCCAGCAGTGAGGCTAGCGGGAGGGAAGACAATGAGCAGTTCTTC; cdr3_aa: CASSEASGREDNEQFF
clone_size: -; v_call: TRBV7-8; d_call: -; j_call: TRBJ1-6; cdr3_nt: TGTGCCAGCAGCTTAGGTTTATCGGGTGTTTCGAATTCACCCCTCCACTTT; cdr3_aa: CASSLGLSGVSNSPLHF
clone_size: -; v_call: TRBV4-1; d_call: TRBD2; j_call: TRBJ2-7; cdr3_nt: TGCGCCAGCAGCCAGGCCCCCGGGCCTAGCGGGAGACCCTACGAGCAGTACTTC; cdr3_aa: CASSQAPGPSGRPYEQYF
clone_size: -; v_call: TRBV5-1; d_call: TRBD2; j_call: TRBJ2-3; cdr3_nt: TGCGCCAGCAGCTTGGAGACTAGCGGGGGGAGACGACCCACAGATACGCAGTATTTT; cdr3_aa: CASSLETSGGRRPTDTQYF
clone_size: -; v_call: TRBV2; d_call: TRBD1; j_call: TRBJ1-1; cdr3_nt: TGTGCCAGCAGTGACGGGACAGGGGGCACTGAAGCTTTCTTT; cdr3_aa: CASSDGTGGTEAFF
clone_size: -; v_call: TRBV9; d_call: -; j_call: TRBJ2-6; cdr3_nt: TGTGCCAGCAGCTCCTTGGGGCGGAGGGGTGACTGGGCCAACGTCCTGACTTTC; cdr3_aa: CASSSLGRRGDWANVLTF
clone_size: -; v_call: TRBV11-2; d_call: -; j_call: TRBJ2-2; cdr3_nt: TGTGCCAGCAGCTCGGACAGCTACACCGGGGAGCTGTTTTTT; cdr3_aa: CASSSDSYTGELFF
clone_size: -; v_call: TRBV4-1; d_call: -; j_call: TRBJ2-1; cdr3_nt: TGCGCCAGCAGCCAAGTTACCGGGACCAATCTCTACAATGAGCAGTTCTTC; cdr3_aa: CASSQVTGTNLYNEQFF
clone_size: once; v_call: TRBV28; d_call: TRBD2; j_call: TRBJ2-5; cdr3_nt: TGTGCCAGCAGTTTGACTAGCGGGGGACAAGAGACCCAGTACTTC; cdr3_aa: CASSLTSGGQETQYF
clone_size: -; v_call: TRBV6-1; d_call: TRBD2; j_call: TRBJ2-1; cdr3_nt: TGTGCCAGCAGGGCCCAGCGGGAGGGGTTGAATGAGCAGTTCTTC; cdr3_aa: CASRAQREGLNEQFF
clone_size: once; v_call: TRBV7-9; d_call: TRBD1; j_call: TRBJ2-1; cdr3_nt: TGTGCCAGCAGCCAGGACAGGGGGCCCTACAATGAGCAGTTCTTC; cdr3_aa: CASSQDRGPYNEQFF
clone_size: -; v_call: TRBV5-6; d_call: TRBD1; j_call: TRBJ2-7; cdr3_nt: TGTGCCAGCAGCTTGATGGGACAGGGGAGCGACGAGCAGTACTTC; cdr3_aa: CASSLMGQGSDEQYF
clone_size: -; v_call: TRBV19; d_call: -; j_call: TRBJ2-1; cdr3_nt: TGTGCCAGTAGTCTGTTGGGAGCAACCTTATACAATGAGCAGTTCTTC; cdr3_aa: CASSLLGATLYNEQFF
clone_size: -; v_call: TRBV27; d_call: -; j_call: TRBJ1-1; cdr3_nt: TGTGCCAGCAGTTCACTTCTTTCGGGGACTGAAGCTTTCTTT; cdr3_aa: CASSSLLSGTEAFF
clone_size: -; v_call: TRBV6-6; d_call: -; j_call: TRBJ2-7; cdr3_nt: TGTGCCAGCAGTTACTCCGGACCAAGGAGCTCCTACGAGCAGTACTTC; cdr3_aa: CASSYSGPRSSYEQYF
clone_size: -; v_call: TRBV4-2; d_call: TRBD2; j_call: TRBJ2-2; cdr3_nt: TGTGCCAGCAGCCCTACTAGCGGGAAGAACACCGGGGAGCTGTTTTTT; cdr3_aa: CASSPTSGKNTGELFF
clone_size: -; v_call: TRBV19; d_call: -; j_call: TRBJ1-3; cdr3_nt: TGTGCCAGTAGTATATACAGGCTTGGAAACACCATATATTTT; cdr3_aa: CASSIYRLGNTIYF
clone_size: -; v_call: TRBV30; d_call: TRBD1; j_call: TRBJ2-7; cdr3_nt: TGTGCCTGGAGAAGGACAGGGGTTTCCTACGAGCAGTACTTC; cdr3_aa: CAWRRTGVSYEQYF
clone_size: -; v_call: TRBV6-5; d_call: -; j_call: TRBJ2-7; cdr3_nt: TGTGCCAGCAGTTACTCGAGGTCGGGTTCCTACGAGCAGTACTTC; cdr3_aa: CASSYSRSGSYEQYF